The 3 T cell receptor beta chains listed next were all sequenced from one sample in a study of response to subunit inactivated influenza vaccine. TCRdb redid the calling of the RT-PCR reads with MiXCR, one entry per CDR3 protein. Here the sample spans under 200,000 distinct CDR3 sequences, approximately 11% being singletons. Sequences were derived from CD8+ T cells sorted from PBMCs, sampled roughly 24 months after vaccination. The origin of the receptors is a man aged 50-75 years who received an inactivated influenza vaccine.

The V call is TRBV27, the J call TRBJ2-7, with D tentatively TRBD2 (6 bases). Germline V CDR1 and CDR2: MNHEY, SMNVEV (reference sequence). Between the trimmed V and J ends, which lost 2 bases and 3 bases, there was a span of 20 bases. This CDR3 has 17 residues. This CDR3 reads CASSLLMPTRWGYEQYF. The CDR3 nucleotides read TGTGCCAGCAGTTTACTGATGCCGACTAGGTGGGGCTACGAGCAGTACTTC.

The chain is built from TRBV13 and TRBJ2-5; D remains ambiguous. In germline, CDR1 is PRHDT, CDR2 FYEKMQ (reference sequence). There are 16 residues in the CDR3. Trimming cost V 0 bases and J 0 bases, with 11 bases left between them. CDR3 bases: TGTGCCAGCAGCTTAGGATCGATGGGGTACCAAGAGACCCAGTACTTC. This encodes CASSLGSMGYQETQYF.

This clonotype was detected a few times. The genes are TRBV29-1 and TRBJ2-3; possible D gene TRBD2, 6 bases. CDR1 is SQVTM, CDR2 ANQGSEA, per germline. CDR3 length: 16 residues. V lost 1 base and J 6 bases, leaving 20 bases between the germline ends. The CDR3, as DNA: TGCAGCGTTGAAGGGGGGGAGACCCGAGGGACTGATACGCAGTATTTT. This sequence encodes CSVEGGETRGTDTQYF.